The 15 T cell receptor beta chains in this list originate from one sample, sequenced in a study of cytomegalovirus exposure and HLA in healthy donors. In the PCR, 60 Vbeta and 13 Jbeta primers were used. The table came from immunoSEQ multiplex PCR; TCRdb's copy has only in-frame clones and leaves some out. The table has 100,000 to 150,000 clones, about 15% seen once; the top ten hold around 2.6%. The sequenced sample consisted of PBMCs. Receptor source: a female donor in good health and CMV-seropositive.

This sequence joins TRBV9 and TRBJ1-2; TRBD1 matches at 9 bases. Looked up from germline, CDR1 is SGDLS and CDR2 is YYNGEE. CDR3 length equals 17 residues. With 0 bases clipped from V and 2 bases from J, the junction kept 8 bases outside the gene matches. The CDR3: CASSVDRTGAYNYGYTF. The CDR3 region has the DNA TGTGCCAGCAGCGTAGATAGGACAGGGGCGTACAACTATGGCTACACCTTC.

This clone has a handful of counts. The CDR3 region has the DNA TGCGCCAGCAGCCAAGTCAAGGGGGCAAGATATGGCTACACCTTC. Amino acid sequence: CASSQVKGARYGYTF. The gene calls are TRBV4-3 and TRBJ1-2, with TRBD1 identical over 7 bases. The V segment lost 1 base and the J segment 5 bases; nucleotides outside the gene matches: 7. CDR3 length: 15 amino acids. Germline loops: CDR1 LGHNA, CDR2 YSLEER.

A few counts support this clone. The J gene is TRBJ2-5, the V gene TRBV4-3; 8 positions agree with TRBD1. Trimming took 2 bases from V and 5 from J; bases not matched to a gene: 7. There are 15 residues in the CDR3. CDR1 and CDR2 from the germline V gene are LGHNA and YSLEER. The CDR3 DNA reads TGCGCCAGCAGCCAACTAACAGGGGGGACGGAGACCCAGTACTTC. As protein: CASSQLTGGTETQYF.

This clone was recorded a few times. The V call is TRBV15, the J call TRBJ2-1; 13 positions agree with TRBD2. The CDR3 covers 14 residues. CDR1 and CDR2 (germline): LNHNV, YYDKDF (reference sequence). V lost 6 bases to trimming and J lost 7 bases; unmatched junction nucleotides: 3. Written as DNA, the CDR3 is TGTGCCACCAGTGGGACTAGCGGGATGAATGAGCAGTTCTTC. It encodes CATSGTSGMNEQFF.

There are a few counts of this clone. The chain combines TRBV15 with TRBJ2-7; TRBD1 matches 9 bases. The CDR3 consists of 14 residues. The germline gives CDR1 LNHNV, CDR2 YYDKDF (reference sequence). Trimming at V came to 6 bases and at J to 2 bases, leaving 5 bases not matched to a gene. In DNA form, the CDR3 reads TGTGCCACCAGTAGGACAGGGGCGCCCTACGAGCAGTACTTC. It yields the protein CATSRTGAPYEQYF. The whole variable domain, remainder taken from reference TRBV15 and TRBJ2-7, is DAMVIQNPRYQVTQFGKPVTLSCSQTLNHNVMYWYQQKSSQAPKLLFHYYDKDFNNEADTPDNFQSRRPNTSFCFLDIRSPGLGDTAMYLCATSRTGAPYEQYFGPGTRLTVT.

This clone was recorded a few times. This rearrangement joins TRBV18 to TRBJ2-7; 7 bases map to TRBD1. This CDR3 is built from 15 residues. V trimming: 3 bases; J trimming: 0 bases; junction bases outside the gene matches: 5. Germline assignment: CDR1 KGHSH and CDR2 LQKENI. The DNA for the CDR3 is TGTGCCAGCTCACCTAACAGGGGTTCCTCCTACGAGCAGTACTTC. Its translation is CASSPNRGSSYEQYF.

This chain joins TRBV4-2 and TRBJ2-3; D is ambiguous. V was pared by 0 bases and J by 0 bases, with 7 bases between. Looked up from germline, CDR1 is LGHNA and CDR2 is YNFKEQ. The CDR3 is made up of 15 amino acids. CDR3 amino acids: CASSQDLRSTDTQYF. CDR3 DNA: TGTGCCAGCAGCCAAGATTTACGGAGCACAGATACGCAGTATTTT.

In its sample, this clone was seen a few times. The genes are TRBV6-6 and TRBJ2-1; TRBD2 matches 11 bases. Germline V lookup: CDR1 MNHNY, CDR2 SVGAGI (reference sequence). CDR3 length equals 16 residues. With V trimmed by 5 bases and J by 4 bases, 7 bases remained unmatched. The chain's CDR3 is CASSLGLADFYNEQFF. The CDR3 DNA reads as TGTGCCAGCAGTCTGGGACTAGCGGATTTTTACAATGAGCAGTTCTTC.

V gene TRBV6-5 combines with J gene TRBJ2-7; the match to TRBD2 covers 9 bases. V dropped 6 bases and J dropped 7; count of bases not matched to a gene: 10. Germline CDR1 reads MNHEY; CDR2 reads SVGAGI. The CDR3 contains 14 residues. CDR3 bases: TGTGCCAGCAGAGGACTAGCGCTTTGGGGGGAGCAGTACTTC. It is translated as CASRGLALWGEQYF.

The rearrangement uses TRBV18 and TRBJ2-5, with TRBD2 matching 9 bases. This CDR3 region has 14 residues. The V gene end was trimmed by 3 bases and the J gene end by 3 bases; junction bases not matched to a gene: 2. The germline CDR1 and CDR2 sequences are KGHSH and LQKENI. Written as DNA, the CDR3 is TGTGCCAGCTCACCGGCTAGCGGGAAAGAGACCCAGTACTTC. Protein product: CASSPASGKETQYF.

The chain joins TRBV2 to TRBJ2-2, with 9 bases aligning to TRBD1. Germline V gene data show CDR1 as SNHLY and CDR2 as FYNNEI. After removal of 4 bases from V and 5 bases from J, the junction contained 2 bases not matched to a gene. This CDR3 comprises 14 residues. The CDR3 bases are TGTGCCAGCAGTGGACAGGGGGGGACCGGGGAGCTGTTTTTT. The encoded protein is CASSGQGGTGELFF.

The J gene is TRBJ2-7, the V gene TRBV4-3; D might be TRBD1 (5 bases). V was shortened by 0 bases and J by 2 bases, with 14 bases between the two germline ends. CDR1 LGHNA and CDR2 YSLEER come from the germline V gene. CDR3 length: 16 amino acids. DNA of the CDR3: TGCGCCAGCAGCCAAGATTGGGGCAGGTTCACCTACGAGCAGTACTTC. Amino acids: CASSQDWGRFTYEQYF.

This clone occurred a few times. The chain recombines TRBV11-2 with TRBJ1-1; 7 bases align to TRBD1. From germline, CDR1 is SGHAT and CDR2 FQNNGV. CDR3 length: 17 amino acids. With 1 base clipped from V and 0 bases from J, the junction kept 8 bases outside the gene matches. The CDR3 coding sequence is TGTGCCAGCAGCTTAGCCCAGGGACAGTCCATGAACACTGAAGCTTTCTTT. Its translation: CASSLAQGQSMNTEAFF.

J is TRBJ1-2 and V is TRBV6-5, with 8 bases identical to TRBD1. The J segment lost 3 bases and the V segment lost 7 bases, leaving 7 bases of the junction unmatched. The V gene's germline CDR1 is MNHEY and CDR2 SVGAGI. This CDR3 contains 14 residues. For the CDR3, the DNA is TGTGCCAGCACAGGGACAGGCACCCACTATGGCTACACCTTC. Its translation: CASTGTGTHYGYTF.

The sample holds a few counts of this clone. The chain carries TRBV5-6 and TRBJ2-3; 7 bases agree with TRBD2. The V segment lost 4 bases and the J segment 4 bases; nucleotides outside the gene matches: 12. The CDR3 is 16 amino acids. The V gene's germline CDR1 is SGHDT and CDR2 YYEEEE. The chain's CDR3 is CASSALGSGASDTQYF. As DNA, the CDR3 is TGTGCCAGCAGCGCCCTAGGAAGCGGGGCCTCAGATACGCAGTATTTT.